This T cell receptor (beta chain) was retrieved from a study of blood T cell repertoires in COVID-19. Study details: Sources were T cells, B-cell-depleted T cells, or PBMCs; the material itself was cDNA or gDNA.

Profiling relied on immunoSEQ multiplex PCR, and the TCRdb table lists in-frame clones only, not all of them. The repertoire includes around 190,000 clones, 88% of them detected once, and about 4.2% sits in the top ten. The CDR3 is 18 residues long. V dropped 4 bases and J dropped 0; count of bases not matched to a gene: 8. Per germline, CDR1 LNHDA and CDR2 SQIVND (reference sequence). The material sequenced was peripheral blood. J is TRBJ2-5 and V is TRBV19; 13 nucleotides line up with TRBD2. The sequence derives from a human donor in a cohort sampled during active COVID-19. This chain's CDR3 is CASSKGTSGTSYQETQYF. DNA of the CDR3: TGTGCCAGTAGTAAGGGGACTAGCGGGACCTCGTACCAAGAGACCCAGTACTTC.